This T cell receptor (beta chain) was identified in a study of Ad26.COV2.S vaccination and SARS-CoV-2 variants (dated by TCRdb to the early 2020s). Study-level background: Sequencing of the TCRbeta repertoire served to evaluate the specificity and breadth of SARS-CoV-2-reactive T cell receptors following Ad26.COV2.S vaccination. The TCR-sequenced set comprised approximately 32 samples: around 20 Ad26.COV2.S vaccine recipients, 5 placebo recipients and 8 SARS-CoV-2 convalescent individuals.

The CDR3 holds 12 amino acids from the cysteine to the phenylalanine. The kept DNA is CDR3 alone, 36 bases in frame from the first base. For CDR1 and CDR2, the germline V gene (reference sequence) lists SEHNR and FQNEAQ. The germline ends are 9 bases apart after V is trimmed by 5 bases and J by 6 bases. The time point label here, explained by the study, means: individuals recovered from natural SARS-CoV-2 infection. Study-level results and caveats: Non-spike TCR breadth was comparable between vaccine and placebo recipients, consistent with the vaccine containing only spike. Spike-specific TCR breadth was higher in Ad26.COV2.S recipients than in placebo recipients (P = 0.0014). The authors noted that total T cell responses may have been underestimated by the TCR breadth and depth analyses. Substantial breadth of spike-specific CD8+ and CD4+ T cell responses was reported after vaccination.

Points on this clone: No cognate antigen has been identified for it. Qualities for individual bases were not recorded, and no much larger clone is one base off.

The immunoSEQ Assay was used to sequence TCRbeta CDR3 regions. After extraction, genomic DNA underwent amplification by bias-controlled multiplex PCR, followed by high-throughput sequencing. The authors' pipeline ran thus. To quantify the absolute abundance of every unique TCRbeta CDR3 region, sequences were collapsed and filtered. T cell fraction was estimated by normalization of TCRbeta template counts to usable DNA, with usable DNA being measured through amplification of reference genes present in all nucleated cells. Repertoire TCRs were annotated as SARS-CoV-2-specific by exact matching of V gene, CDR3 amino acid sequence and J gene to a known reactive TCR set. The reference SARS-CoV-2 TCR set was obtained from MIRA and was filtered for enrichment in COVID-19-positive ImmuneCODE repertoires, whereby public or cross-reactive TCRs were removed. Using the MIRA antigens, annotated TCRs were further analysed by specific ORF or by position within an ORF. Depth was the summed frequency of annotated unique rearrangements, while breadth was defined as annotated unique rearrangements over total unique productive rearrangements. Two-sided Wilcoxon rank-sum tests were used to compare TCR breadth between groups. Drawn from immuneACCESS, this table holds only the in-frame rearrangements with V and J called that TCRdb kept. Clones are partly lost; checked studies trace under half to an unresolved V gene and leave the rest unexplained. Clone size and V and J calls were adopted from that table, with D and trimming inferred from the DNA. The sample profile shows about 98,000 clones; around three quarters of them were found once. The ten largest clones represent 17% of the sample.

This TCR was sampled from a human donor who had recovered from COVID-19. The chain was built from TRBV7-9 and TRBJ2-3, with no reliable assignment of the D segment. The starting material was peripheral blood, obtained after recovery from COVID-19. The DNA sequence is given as TGTGCCAGCAGCCTTATGGGGGATACGCAGTATTTT. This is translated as CASSLMGDTQYF.